This T cell receptor (beta chain) was sequenced in a study of blood T cells in healthy people across ages. Per individual sample, total RNA of at least 6 micrograms was extracted. A J-beta primer mix and a sample-barcoded 5' primer were used in a second PCR of roughly 6 to 11 cycles. TCRdb re-analysed the 5' RACE reads in MiXCR, keeping a single row per CDR3 protein. Of about 1,500,000 distinct CDR3 sequences detected, 42% appear once; the ten largest clones hold less than 8%. CDR1 and CDR2 from the germline V gene are SGHDN and FVKESK. Trimming pared 0 bases from V and 9 bases from J, leaving 9 bases between. CDR3 length: 13 residues.

The sequenced material came from blood. The chain is built from TRBV14 and TRBJ2-4; unclear D gene. This TCR came from a woman between 18 and 29 years old in good health. This chain's CDR3 is CASSQERPSIQYF. Here the CDR3 DNA reads TGTGCCAGCAGCCAAGAACGCCCCTCCATTCAGTACTTC.